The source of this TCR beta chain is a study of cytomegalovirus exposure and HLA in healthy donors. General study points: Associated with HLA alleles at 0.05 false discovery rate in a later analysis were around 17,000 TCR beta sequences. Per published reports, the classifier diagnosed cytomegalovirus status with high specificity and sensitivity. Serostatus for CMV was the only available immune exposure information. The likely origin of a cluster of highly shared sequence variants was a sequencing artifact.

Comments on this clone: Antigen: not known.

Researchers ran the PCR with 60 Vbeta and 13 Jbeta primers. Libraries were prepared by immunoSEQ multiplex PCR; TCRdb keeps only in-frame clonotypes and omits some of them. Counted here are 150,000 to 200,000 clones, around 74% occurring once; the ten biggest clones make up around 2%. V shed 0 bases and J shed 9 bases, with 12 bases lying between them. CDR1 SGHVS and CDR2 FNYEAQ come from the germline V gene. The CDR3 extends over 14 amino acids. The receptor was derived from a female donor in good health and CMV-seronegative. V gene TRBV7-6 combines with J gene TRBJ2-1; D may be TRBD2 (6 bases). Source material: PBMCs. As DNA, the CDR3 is TGTGCCAGCAGCTTAGCTACTAGCTCTGGTGAGCAGTTCTTC. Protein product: CASSLATSSGEQFF.